Each of the 18 T cell receptor beta chains below was sequenced from the same sample in a study of T-cell reconstitution after alpha-beta-depleted transplantation in children. TCRbeta library construction was performed incorporating unique molecular identifiers. In TCRdb, the PCR reads were re-called with MiXCR into one record per CDR3 protein. The sample carries around 700,000 distinct CDR3 sequences, approximately 14% recorded once. The sample consisted of PBMCs, taken before TCRalphabeta/CD19-depleted stem cell transplant. The origin of the receptors is a girl between 2 and 10 years old with congenital amegakaryocytic thrombocytopenia, due to receive a stem cell transplant.

The chain carries TRBV5-1 and TRBJ2-5; unclear D gene. Germline CDR1 is SGHRS and CDR2 is YFSETQ. The V and J ends lost 4 bases and 0 bases respectively, with 10 bases between them. This CDR3 is built from 14 residues. The CDR3 reads CASSAPMNQETQYF. The CDR3 nucleotides are TGCGCCAGCAGCGCGCCAATGAACCAAGAGACCCAGTACTTC.

This clonotype has a handful of counts. The chain has TRBV7-8 and TRBJ2-7; no clear D. Trimming shortened V by 1 base and J by 2 bases, and 9 bases separated the two germline ends. Germline CDR1 reads SGHVS; CDR2 reads FQNEAQ. The CDR3 loop spans 14 amino acids. The DNA of the CDR3 is TGTGCCAGCAGCTTAGGACGGCTGACCTACGAGCAGTACTTC. Protein: CASSLGRLTYEQYF.

The DNA for the CDR3 is TGTGCCAGCAGTTTTTCGGGGTCAGGCGAGCAGTTCTTC. This translates into CASSFSGSGEQFF. V is TRBV28 and J is TRBJ2-1, with D possibly matching TRBD2 (5 bases). V lost 3 bases, J lost 10 bases, and 13 bases lay in between. The CDR3 totals 13 residues. From germline, CDR1 is MDHEN and CDR2 SYDVKM.

The V call is TRBV9, the J call TRBJ2-2; 9 positions match TRBD2. Germline V gene lookup returns CDR1 SGDLS and CDR2 YYNGEE. Germline trimming cut 9 bases from V and 2 bases from J; bases unmatched to any gene: 8. There are 15 residues in the CDR3. CDR3 bases: TGTGCCACCCGAAGGCTAGCGGGAAACACCGGGGAGCTGTTTTTT. Its translation: CATRRLAGNTGELFF. Full variable domain (rest looked up from reference TRBV9 and TRBJ2-2): DSGVTQTPKHLITATGQRVTLRCSPRSGDLSVYWYQQSLDQGLQFLIQYYNGEERAKGNILERFSAQQFPDLHSELNLSSLELGDSALYFCATRRLAGNTGELFFGEGSRLTVL.

The chain is built from TRBV9 and TRBJ2-7, with 8 bases matching TRBD2. The CDR3 totals 15 residues. V gave up 0 bases and J gave up 4 bases; unmatched junction bases: 6. CDR1 is SGDLS, CDR2 YYNGEE, per germline. The CDR3 DNA reads TGTGCCAGCAGCGTAGACGTTAGCGGGATGTACGAGCAGTACTTC. This gives the protein CASSVDVSGMYEQYF.

This clonotype was counted a few times. The gene calls are TRBV5-1 and TRBJ1-1; maybe TRBD1 (5 bases). CDR3 length: 15 residues. The V gene lost 4 bases and the J gene lost 4 bases, with 17 bases spanning the gap. CDR1 and CDR2 from the germline V gene are SGHRS and YFSETQ. CDR3 nucleotide sequence: TGCGCCAGCAGCCTACAACAGGAGGTGGGCACTGAAGCTTTCTTT. This codes for CASSLQQEVGTEAFF.

The chain has TRBV2 and TRBJ2-1; either TRBD1 or TRBD2 may supply D (5 bases each). Per the germline V gene, CDR1 is SNHLY and CDR2 is FYNNEI. The CDR3 runs 11 residues. V dropped 8 bases and J dropped 12 bases, with 14 bases sitting between them. The CDR3 loop is CASWGLLGQFF. The CDR3 region has the DNA TGTGCCAGCTGGGGGTTGTTGGGGCAGTTCTTC.

This clonotype showed up many times. For the CDR3, the DNA is TGCAGTGCTAGAGGGGAAGTTGCGGGACGAACCTACAATGAGCAGTTCTTC. As protein: CSARGEVAGRTYNEQFF. The rearrangement uses TRBV20-1 and TRBJ2-1; weak D call: TRBD2 (6 bases). The V gene lost 1 base and the J gene lost 2 bases, with 18 bases spanning the gap. The CDR3 is 17 residues long. Germline V CDR1 and CDR2: DFQATT, SNEGSKA (reference sequence).

This clonotype was observed many times. The rearrangement uses TRBV20-1 and TRBJ2-1; D is ambiguous. The V gene's germline CDR1 is DFQATT and CDR2 SNEGSKA (reference sequence). V lost 4 bases, J lost 5 bases, and 9 bases lay in between. This CDR3 has 12 amino acids. The CDR3 spells CSAMSEHNEQFF. CDR3 in DNA: TGCAGTGCTATGTCGGAACACAATGAGCAGTTCTTC.

This clonotype showed up many times. This chain connects TRBV5-6 to TRBJ2-7, with TRBD1 matching over 8 bases. The CDR3 spans 14 residues. V dropped 1 base and J dropped 3; count of bases not matched to a gene: 3. Germline V CDR1 and CDR2: SGHDT, YYEEEE. CDR3: CASSLQDRDYEQYF. The CDR3 nucleotides read TGTGCCAGCAGCTTGCAGGACAGGGACTACGAGCAGTACTTC.

Only a few counts were recorded for this clonotype. The rearrangement joins TRBV7-6 to TRBJ2-1; 11 bases line up with TRBD2. This CDR3 is built from 17 residues. CDR1 SGHVS and CDR2 FNYEAQ come from the germline V gene. V shed 6 bases and J 5 bases; nucleotides not matched to a gene: 12. The CDR3, as DNA: TGTGCCAGCAGTTCCAACGGACTAGCGGGCCTACACAATGAGCAGTTCTTC. Translating it yields CASSSNGLAGLHNEQFF.

Ten or more counts support this clonotype. V usage is TRBV5-6 and J usage is TRBJ2-5; 10 nucleotides line up with TRBD2. The CDR3 length is 16 residues. The ends lost 3 bases at V and 2 bases at J; junction bases unmatched: 7. Germline-derived CDR1 and CDR2 are SGHDT and YYEEEE. CDR3 nucleotides: TGTGCCAGCAGCTCACCGGGACTAGCGTCACAAGAGACCCAGTACTTC. Its protein product is CASSSPGLASQETQYF.

This clonotype was seen a handful of times. This chain uses TRBV20-1 with TRBJ1-2; D unclear. CDR1 is DFQATT, CDR2 SNEGSKA, per germline (reference sequence). The CDR3 is 14 residues long. The V gene lost 1 base and the J gene lost 5 bases, with 14 bases spanning the gap. CDR3 protein: CSARAPGGKYGYTF. CDR3 DNA: TGCAGTGCTAGAGCCCCCGGCGGGAAATATGGCTACACCTTC.

This clonotype has just a few counts. The V call is TRBV5-1, the J call TRBJ2-7; the D gene is possibly TRBD1 (5 bases). Germline CDR1 reads SGHRS; CDR2 reads YFSETQ. The CDR3 length is 13 residues. V lost 5 bases to trimming and J lost 3 bases, with 12 bases between them. The chain's CDR3 is CASRQDGYYEQYF. The CDR3 coding sequence is TGCGCCAGCAGACAGGACGGTTACTACGAGCAGTACTTC.

This clonotype was found many times. This chain links TRBV24-1 with TRBJ1-4; 8 bases map to TRBD1. Germline V gene lookup returns CDR1 KGHDR and CDR2 SFDVKD. The CDR3 contains 17 residues. Trimming took 4 bases from V and 7 from J; bases not matched to a gene: 13. CDR3 amino acids: CATSDPKSPGQVEKLFF. The CDR3 DNA sequence: TGTGCCACCAGTGACCCCAAGTCCCCGGGACAGGTTGAAAAACTGTTTTTT.

This chain joins TRBV11-2 and TRBJ2-1, with TRBD2 matching over 7 bases. From germline, CDR1 is SGHAT and CDR2 FQNNGV. V lost 2 bases and J lost 7; bases outside the gene matches: 8. The CDR3 covers 15 residues. As DNA, the CDR3 is TGTGCCAGCAGCTTACTCCGCGGGGAGGGGAATGAGCAGTTCTTC. It codes for CASSLLRGEGNEQFF. Drawing the rest from reference TRBV11-2 and TRBJ2-1, the complete variable domain is EAGVAQSPRYKIIEKRQSVAFWCNPISGHATLYWYQQILGQGPKLLIQFQNNGVVDDSQLPKDRFSAERLKGVDSTLKIQPAKLEDSAVYLCASSLLRGEGNEQFFGPGTRLTVL.

This chain joins TRBV7-9 and TRBJ2-2; D possibly corresponds to TRBD2 (5 bases). Germline V lookup: CDR1 SEHNR, CDR2 FQNEAQ (reference sequence). V lost 1 base, J lost 2 bases, and 11 bases lay in between. CDR3 size: 16 residues. The CDR3 DNA sequence: TGTGCCAGCAGCTTAGGTCGGACTGAAAACACCGGGGAGCTGTTTTTT. Protein: CASSLGRTENTGELFF.

This clonotype occurred a few times. The chain joins TRBV10-3 to TRBJ2-2; possibly TRBD1 for D (6 bases). The V and J ends lost 3 bases and 2 bases respectively, with 10 bases between them. The CDR3 consists of 15 residues. The V gene's germline CDR1 is ENHRY and CDR2 SYGVKD. The CDR3: CAISDTGSNTGELFF. The DNA for the CDR3 is TGTGCCATCAGTGACACAGGGTCTAACACCGGGGAGCTGTTTTTT.